This T cell receptor (beta chain) was obtained from a study of blood T cell repertoires in COVID-19. Across the whole study: Spain, Italy and the United States supplied samples that represented acute and convalescent COVID-19. From T cells, B-cell-depleted T cells, or PBMCs came the material, which was cDNA or gDNA.

With 0 bases removed from V and 6 bases from J, the gap between germline ends came to 22 bases. This CDR3 has 18 residues. Germline CDR1 SGHKS, CDR2 YYEKEE (reference sequence). Authors' methods: Reference gene primer amplification in the assay estimated nucleated cell counts. The table came from immunoSEQ multiplex PCR; TCRdb's copy has only in-frame clones and leaves some out. V and J calls and clone size are those listed in that table; D and trimming were worked out from the DNA. The data show 95,000 to 150,000 clones, over 75% seen once. This chain links TRBV5-5 with TRBJ2-1; the D gene is possibly TRBD2 (7 bases). This clonotype was sampled from an older woman with acute or convalescent COVID-19. The material sequenced was peripheral blood. CDR3 nucleotide sequence: TGTGCCAGCAGCTTGGTTTTTTTTATACCGGGGGGCCGCAATGAGCAGTTCTTC. Amino acid sequence: CASSLVFFIPGGRNEQFF.